Below, 26 T cell receptor beta chains from the same sample are listed, as sequenced in a study of cytomegalovirus exposure and HLA in healthy donors. This PCR relied on a set of 60 Vbeta primers and 13 Jbeta primers. Sequencing used immunoSEQ multiplex PCR; TCRdb keeps in-frame clones, though not all of them. The data show about 140,000 clones, under 80% seen once. Sequencing used PBMCs. These receptors originate from a woman aged 45-60 years in good health and CMV-seropositive.

The rearrangement joins TRBV7-2 to TRBJ1-5; tentative D call: TRBD1 (5 bases). V dropped 1 base and J dropped 4 bases, with 14 bases sitting between them. CDR1 and CDR2 (germline): SGHTA, FQGNSA. The CDR3 sequence is 16 residues long. The CDR3 spells CASSLESGRKNQPQHF. The CDR3 DNA follows: TGTGCCAGCAGCTTAGAATCAGGGAGGAAAAATCAGCCCCAGCATTTT. The full variable domain, with the rest looked up from reference TRBV7-2 and TRBJ1-5, is GAGVSQSPSNKVTEKGKDVELRCDPISGHTALYWYRQSLGQGLEFLIYFQGNSAPDKSGLPSDRFSAERTGGSVSTLTIQRTQQEDSAVYLCASSLESGRKNQPQHFGDGTRLSIL.

The chain has TRBV21-1 and TRBJ1-4. TRBV21-1 is classified as a pseudogene. The CDR3 totals 18 residues. The CDR3 sequence: CASSKVLRGSATNEKLFF. DNA of the CDR3: TGTGCCAGCAGCAAAGTTTTACGGGGTTCGGCAACTAATGAAAAACTGTTTTTT.

The chain links TRBV5-1 to TRBJ2-1; weak D call: TRBD2 (5 bases). The CDR3 extends over 14 amino acids. Trimming stripped 0 bases from V and 6 bases from J, with 10 bases between. The germline V gene has CDR1 SGHRS and CDR2 YFSETQ. CDR3 in DNA: TGCGCCAGCAGCTTGGGGTCGGGGTTCAATGAGCAGTTCTTC. Residues: CASSLGSGFNEQFF. The full variable domain, in which reference TRBV5-1 and TRBJ2-1 provide the parts outside the CDR3, is KAGVTQTPRYLIKTRGQQVTLSCSPISGHRSVSWYQQTPGQGLQFLFEYFSETQRNKGNFPGRFSGRQFSNSRSEMNVSTLELGDSALYLCASSLGSGFNEQFFGPGTRLTVL.

The CDR3 DNA is TGTGCCATCAGTGCCCGGGCGGGACAGCAGAACACTGAAGCTTTCTTT. It codes for CAISARAGQQNTEAFF. The chain carries TRBV10-3 and TRBJ1-1, with TRBD1 identical over 7 bases. V shed 4 bases, J shed 1 base, and the junction held 9 bases outside the gene matches. The CDR3 spans 16 residues. Germline V gene lookup returns CDR1 ENHRY and CDR2 SYGVKD.

The chain links TRBV28 to TRBJ2-7, with 8 bases aligning to TRBD1. The germline V gene encodes CDR1 MDHEN and CDR2 SYDVKM. The CDR3 spans 14 residues. With 6 bases clipped from V and 3 bases from J, the junction kept 7 bases outside the gene matches. CDR3 DNA sequence: TGTGCCAGCAGGGACAGGGAAGGCCTCTACGAGCAGTACTTC. Its protein is CASRDREGLYEQYF.

The CDR3 region is CASRLAQGELFWGTGKGLYGYTF. CDR3 nucleotides: TGTGCAAGTCGCTTAGCGCAGGGGGAATTATTTTGGGGGACAGGGAAAGGACTTTATGGCTACACCTTC. The rearrangement joins TRBV12-2 to TRBJ1-2; TRBD1 is the table's D call, not checked against the DNA. TRBV12-2 is a pseudogene segment. The CDR3 runs 23 residues.

As DNA, the CDR3 is TGTGCCAGCAGCCTTGTGGGGCGCAACTATGGCTACACCTTC. This translates into CASSLVGRNYGYTF. The chain combines TRBV5-4 with TRBJ1-2; TRBD1 is a possible D gene (5 bases). Trimming left V 4 bases short and J 2 bases short, with 12 bases between. Germline V CDR1 and CDR2: SGHNT, YYREEE (reference sequence). The CDR3 length is 14 residues.

V is TRBV10-1 and J is TRBJ1-2, with D perhaps matching TRBD1 (6 bases). The germline CDR1 and CDR2 sequences are WNHNN and SYGVQD (reference sequence). V lost 5 bases and J lost 2, with 9 bases in between. The CDR3 length is 13 residues. CDR3 amino acids: CASSLDRNYGYTF. In nucleotides, the CDR3 is TGCGCCAGCAGTCTCGACAGGAACTATGGCTACACCTTC.

This clone showed up just a few times. J is TRBJ2-4 and V is TRBV10-3, with 10 nucleotides matching TRBD2. The trim removed 10 bases at V and 2 bases at J, leaving 8 bases unmatched. CDR1 is ENHRY, CDR2 SYGVKD, per germline. This CDR3 region has 15 residues. The CDR3: CATRGTSVSKNIQYF. The CDR3 DNA sequence: TGTGCCACCCGAGGGACTAGCGTTTCCAAAAACATTCAGTACTTC.

This chain connects TRBV27 to TRBJ2-5, with 7 bases fitting TRBD1. With 5 bases clipped from V and 3 bases from J, the junction kept 6 bases outside the gene matches. This CDR3 has 14 amino acids. In germline, CDR1 is MNHEY, CDR2 SMNVEV (reference sequence). The CDR3: CASSPTGPKETQYF. In nucleotides, the CDR3 is TGTGCCAGCAGTCCGACAGGGCCCAAAGAGACCCAGTACTTC.

The chain uses TRBV18 and TRBJ2-1; 16 bases match TRBD2. This CDR3 is 16 amino acids long. CDR1 and CDR2 from the germline V gene are KGHSH and LQKENI. The junction had 5 bases not matched to a gene; V was cut back by 3 bases and J by 9 bases. The DNA of the CDR3 is TGTGCCAGCTCACCGGGACTAGCGGGGGGGGCTGGTGAGCAGTTCTTC. This translates into CASSPGLAGGAGEQFF.

The chain joins TRBV28 to TRBJ2-3, with 8 positions matching TRBD2. Trimming removed 2 bases from V and 6 bases from J; junction bases left unmatched: 16. This CDR3 has 18 residues. CDR1 and CDR2 from the germline V gene are MDHEN and SYDVKM. The CDR3 DNA is TGTGCCAGCAGTTTAAATACTGTAGCGGGGCGAAGGAGGGATACGCAGTATTTT. It codes for CASSLNTVAGRRRDTQYF.

This chain uses TRBV7-3 with TRBJ2-3, with 11 bases lining up with TRBD2. J lost 4 bases, V lost 8 bases, and 8 bases had no gene match. Germline-derived CDR1 and CDR2 are SGHTA and FQGTGA. The CDR3 extends over 15 amino acids. This CDR3 reads CASANSGGASDTQYF. The CDR3 DNA is TGTGCCAGCGCCAATAGCGGGGGGGCCTCAGATACGCAGTATTTT.

The chain combines TRBV5-6 with TRBJ2-5, with 14 bases aligning to TRBD2. The CDR3 has 14 residues. Germline loops: CDR1 SGHDT, CDR2 YYEEEE. V trimming: 5 bases; J trimming: 5 bases; junction bases outside the gene matches: 2. For the CDR3, the DNA is TGTGCCAGCAGATGGACTAGCGGGGGGGAGACCCAGTACTTC. It translates to CASRWTSGGETQYF.

About this clone: Other nucleotide sequences in the sample specify the same CDR3. Here the CDR3 reads CASSLGTGNHNEQFF. CDR3 nucleotides: TGTGCCAGCAGCTTAGGTACAGGGAACCACAATGAGCAGTTCTTC. This chain uses TRBV7-6 with TRBJ2-1, with a weak D call TRBD1 (6 bases). Germline loops: CDR1 SGHVS, CDR2 FNYEAQ. V dropped 1 base and J dropped 5 bases, with 12 bases sitting between them. The CDR3 loop spans 15 amino acids.

V and J are TRBV5-6 and TRBJ2-7; 7 bases agree with TRBD1. The CDR3 totals 14 residues. The germline V gene has CDR1 SGHDT and CDR2 YYEEEE. With 4 bases clipped from V and 0 bases from J, the junction kept 4 bases outside the gene matches. The CDR3 is CASSRNRGSYEQYF. The CDR3 region has the DNA TGTGCCAGCAGCCGCAACAGGGGCTCCTACGAGCAGTACTTC.

The V call is TRBV19, the J call TRBJ1-5, with D perhaps TRBD1 (5 bases). This CDR3 region has 15 residues. The germline V and J ends were trimmed by 3 bases and 9 bases, with 18 bases remaining between them. Germline CDR1 LNHDA, CDR2 SQIVND (reference sequence). This chain's CDR3 is CASSIPPGGPWPQHF. CDR3 in DNA: TGTGCCAGTAGTATCCCGCCGGGGGGTCCTTGGCCCCAGCATTTT.

The rearrangement links TRBV7-3 to TRBJ1-6; the D is unclear. V was trimmed by 5 bases and J by 7 bases, leaving 9 bases between them. Germline V lookup: CDR1 SGHTA, CDR2 FQGTGA. The CDR3 sequence is 13 residues long. The CDR3 nucleotides read TGTGCCAGCAGCCCCGAGCTAAATTCACCCCTCCACTTT. The encoded protein is CASSPELNSPLHF.

The chain carries TRBV5-1 and TRBJ2-4, with D hard to call. V was cut by 0 bases and J by 6 bases, with 13 bases left in between. CDR1 and CDR2 from the germline V gene are SGHRS and YFSETQ. CDR3 length: 15 residues. In DNA form, the CDR3 reads TGCGCCAGCAGCTTGGCCAACAGACCTGGAAACATTCAGTACTTC. Translation: CASSLANRPGNIQYF.

The J gene is TRBJ2-7, the V gene TRBV28; a possible D gene is TRBD1 (6 bases). CDR1 MDHEN and CDR2 SYDVKM come from the germline V gene. Trimming cost V 3 bases and J 1 base, with 16 bases left between them. The CDR3 runs to 16 residues. Here the CDR3 DNA reads TGTGCCAGCAGTTTCCCTAGACAGGACCTTTCCTACGAGCAGTACTTC. This codes for CASSFPRQDLSYEQYF.

CDR3 protein: CASSLTGGTEAFF. DNA for the CDR3: TGTGCCAGCAGCTTGACAGGGGGCACTGAAGCTTTCTTT. This chain uses TRBV7-2 with TRBJ1-1; 9 bases line up with TRBD1. The CDR3 length is 13 residues. Germline loops: CDR1 SGHTA, CDR2 FQGNSA. Trimming took 3 bases from V and 4 from J; bases not matched to a gene: 0.

The chain links TRBV7-8 to TRBJ1-6; 7 bases agree with TRBD1. Trimming removed 8 bases from V and 6 bases from J; junction bases left unmatched: 7. Germline-derived CDR1 and CDR2 are SGHVS and FQNEAQ. The CDR3 is made up of 14 amino acids. The CDR3 loop is CASAGTATNSPLHF. DNA of the CDR3: TGTGCCAGCGCCGGGACAGCTACTAATTCACCCCTCCACTTT.

The gene calls are TRBV4-1 and TRBJ1-5; D call uncertain. V lost 0 bases and J 1 base, leaving 16 bases between the germline ends. Germline V CDR1 and CDR2: MGHRA, YSYEKL. There are 18 residues in the CDR3. Written as DNA, the CDR3 is TGCGCCAGCAGCCAAGATTGGAGGGAAGTGGGAAGCAATCAGCCCCAGCATTTT. Translation gives CASSQDWREVGSNQPQHF.

Comment on this clone: The sample carries other DNA sequences with the same CDR3. V and J are TRBV5-4 and TRBJ2-7; D is unclear. This CDR3 contains 12 residues. Germline values: CDR1 SGHNT, CDR2 YYREEE (reference sequence). Trimming cost V 0 bases and J 4 bases, with 5 bases left between them. The CDR3 here is CASSLGRYEQYF. Here the CDR3 DNA reads TGTGCCAGCAGCTTGGGCAGATACGAGCAGTACTTC.

The rearrangement joins TRBV19 to TRBJ1-2; no clear D. Germline lookup yields CDR1 LNHDA and CDR2 SQIVND (reference sequence). The V end was cut by 10 bases, the J end by 8 bases, with 20 bases between. This CDR3 has 13 residues. The CDR3 DNA sequence: TGTGCCACCTCTATTGAAGGACTCAACGGCTACACCTTC. Translation: CATSIEGLNGYTF.

The rearrangement links TRBV2 to TRBJ1-2; D may be TRBD1 (6 bases). CDR1 and CDR2 from the germline V gene are SNHLY and FYNNEI. V was clipped by 6 bases and J by 7 bases, with 15 bases between them. The CDR3 is made up of 13 amino acids. The CDR3 loop reads CASRAGAPFGYTF. The DNA for the CDR3 is TGTGCCAGCAGAGCAGGGGCCCCCTTTGGCTACACCTTC.